This is a list of T cell receptor beta chains from one sample in a study of T cells after yellow fever vaccination. MiXCR, applied by TCRdb to the 5' RACE reads, yields one record per CDR3 protein. The table has 300,000 to 400,000 distinct CDR3 sequences, approximately 3.9% seen once. The sequencing here drew on PBMCs, taken 5 days after the yellow fever booster vaccination. These receptors all come from a man younger than 30 who received the YFV17D yellow fever vaccine. The CDR3 runs from the conserved cysteine through the conserved F or W. Each record gives: clone size, J gene, V gene, D gene, CDR3 protein, CDR3 DNA. D genes are given only for firm matches. Rows may omit the clone size; those that give it use once, few, many or a size class.

clone_size: many; j_call: TRBJ2-1; v_call: TRBV5-5; d_call: -; cdr3_aa: CASSSSDKYEQFF; cdr3_nt: TGTGCCAGCAGCTCCTCGGACAAGTATGAGCAGTTCTTC
clone_size: few; j_call: TRBJ2-5; v_call: TRBV6-2/TRBV6-3; d_call: -; cdr3_aa: CASSLYVQETQYF; cdr3_nt: TGTGCCAGCAGTTTGTACGTCCAAGAGACCCAGTACTTC
clone_size: -; j_call: TRBJ2-2; v_call: TRBV6-2/TRBV6-3; d_call: -; cdr3_aa: CASTVGGELFF; cdr3_nt: TGTGCCAGCACGGTAGGCGGGGAGCTGTTTTTT
clone_size: few; j_call: TRBJ1-6; v_call: TRBV9; d_call: -; cdr3_aa: CASSVDGGSQTPLHF; cdr3_nt: TGTGCCAGCAGCGTCGACGGCGGTAGTCAGACACCCCTCCACTTT
clone_size: few; j_call: TRBJ1-2; v_call: TRBV6-2/TRBV6-3; d_call: -; cdr3_aa: CASSYSPKGYGYTF; cdr3_nt: TGTGCCAGCAGTTACTCTCCGAAGGGTTATGGCTACACCTTC
clone_size: many; j_call: TRBJ2-7; v_call: TRBV20-1; d_call: TRBD2; cdr3_aa: CSARVTGGNGEQYF; cdr3_nt: TGCAGTGCTAGAGTAACGGGGGGGAATGGCGAGCAGTACTTC
clone_size: -; j_call: TRBJ2-7; v_call: TRBV5-4; d_call: TRBD1; cdr3_aa: CASRGQENSYEQYF; cdr3_nt: TGTGCCAGCAGGGGACAGGAGAACTCCTACGAGCAGTACTTC
clone_size: many; j_call: TRBJ2-5; v_call: TRBV7-2; d_call: -; cdr3_aa: CASSLAYGVRETQYF; cdr3_nt: TGTGCCAGCAGCTTAGCGTACGGGGTCCGCGAGACCCAGTACTTC
clone_size: -; j_call: TRBJ1-4; v_call: TRBV7-9; d_call: TRBD1; cdr3_aa: CASSYQQGADEKLFF; cdr3_nt: TGTGCCAGCAGCTACCAACAGGGGGCCGATGAAAAACTGTTTTTT
clone_size: few; j_call: TRBJ2-5; v_call: TRBV20-1; d_call: -; cdr3_aa: CSASDPGPRVGETQYF; cdr3_nt: TGCAGTGCGAGCGATCCGGGACCGCGCGTGGGGGAGACCCAGTACTTC
clone_size: -; j_call: TRBJ2-2; v_call: TRBV4-3; d_call: TRBD2; cdr3_aa: CASSQSGKRLAGVELFF; cdr3_nt: TGCGCCAGCAGCCAAAGTGGGAAGAGACTAGCGGGGGTGGAGCTGTTTTTT
clone_size: -; j_call: TRBJ2-5; v_call: TRBV19; d_call: -; cdr3_aa: CASSIGYPQETQYF; cdr3_nt: TGTGCCAGTAGTATAGGTTATCCCCAAGAGACCCAGTACTTC
clone_size: -; j_call: TRBJ1-1; v_call: TRBV18; d_call: TRBD1; cdr3_aa: CASSPYHRGAGTEAFF; cdr3_nt: TGTGCCAGCTCGCCATACCACAGGGGCGCGGGGACTGAAGCTTTCTTT
clone_size: few; j_call: TRBJ2-5; v_call: TRBV4-2; d_call: -; cdr3_aa: CASSQPDGETQYF; cdr3_nt: TGTGCCAGCAGCCAACCCGACGGAGAGACCCAGTACTTC
clone_size: many; j_call: TRBJ1-1; v_call: TRBV12-3/TRBV12-4; d_call: -; cdr3_aa: CASTGSGGDTEAFF; cdr3_nt: TGTGCCAGCACTGGAAGTGGGGGGGACACTGAAGCTTTCTTT
clone_size: many; j_call: TRBJ2-5; v_call: TRBV7-8; d_call: TRBD1; cdr3_aa: CASSLEAGGGETQYF; cdr3_nt: TGTGCCAGCAGCTTAGAGGCAGGGGGCGGAGAGACCCAGTACTTC
clone_size: many; j_call: TRBJ2-1; v_call: TRBV5-1; d_call: -; cdr3_aa: CASSLGEYNEQFF; cdr3_nt: TGCGCCAGCAGCCTGGGGGAATACAATGAGCAGTTCTTC
clone_size: -; j_call: TRBJ1-2; v_call: TRBV2; d_call: TRBD1; cdr3_aa: CASLYLGQSYGYTF; cdr3_nt: TGTGCCAGCCTTTATTTGGGACAGAGCTATGGCTACACCTTC
clone_size: -; j_call: TRBJ2-5; v_call: TRBV2; d_call: -; cdr3_aa: CASSDHEETQYF; cdr3_nt: TGTGCCAGCAGTGACCACGAAGAGACCCAGTACTTC
clone_size: few; j_call: TRBJ1-3; v_call: TRBV7-3; d_call: TRBD1; cdr3_aa: CASSPQGAGTIYF; cdr3_nt: TGTGCCAGCAGCCCGCAGGGGGCCGGCACCATATATTTT
clone_size: -; j_call: TRBJ2-1; v_call: TRBV5-1; d_call: TRBD2; cdr3_aa: CASSPGSGGPNNEQFF; cdr3_nt: TGCGCCAGCAGCCCGGGGAGCGGGGGGCCGAACAATGAGCAGTTCTTC
clone_size: many; j_call: TRBJ2-7; v_call: TRBV10-3; d_call: TRBD1; cdr3_aa: CATRDSGFYSYEQYF; cdr3_nt: TGTGCCACCCGGGACAGCGGTTTTTACTCCTACGAGCAGTACTTC
clone_size: many; j_call: TRBJ2-7; v_call: TRBV7-2; d_call: -; cdr3_aa: CASSLVENYEQYF; cdr3_nt: TGTGCCAGCAGCTTAGTGGAGAATTACGAGCAGTACTTC
clone_size: few; j_call: TRBJ1-3; v_call: TRBV29-1; d_call: -; cdr3_aa: CSVWMGGNTIYF; cdr3_nt: TGCAGCGTATGGATGGGAGGAAACACCATATATTTT
clone_size: -; j_call: TRBJ1-2; v_call: TRBV12-3/TRBV12-4; d_call: -; cdr3_aa: CASSLEGISYGYTF; cdr3_nt: TGTGCCAGCAGTTTGGAGGGTATTAGCTATGGCTACACCTTC
clone_size: many; j_call: TRBJ1-6; v_call: TRBV4-1; d_call: -; cdr3_aa: CASSRGAAFNSPLHF; cdr3_nt: TGCGCCAGCAGCCGCGGGGCAGCCTTTAATTCACCCCTCCACTTT
clone_size: -; j_call: TRBJ2-1; v_call: TRBV6-6; d_call: -; cdr3_aa: CASSYSVLDEQFF; cdr3_nt: TGTGCCAGCAGTTACTCGGTTTTGGATGAGCAGTTCTTC
clone_size: many; j_call: TRBJ1-1; v_call: TRBV6-2/TRBV6-3; d_call: -; cdr3_aa: CASSYRGGLNTEAFF; cdr3_nt: TGTGCCAGCAGTTACCGGGGGGGGCTGAACACTGAAGCTTTCTTT
clone_size: many; j_call: TRBJ2-2; v_call: TRBV20-1; d_call: TRBD1; cdr3_aa: CSAMPQGATGELFF; cdr3_nt: TGCAGTGCTATGCCCCAGGGGGCAACCGGGGAGCTGTTTTTT
clone_size: few; j_call: TRBJ2-1; v_call: TRBV9; d_call: -; cdr3_aa: CASSVGGINNEQFF; cdr3_nt: TGTGCCAGCAGCGTAGGGGGGATCAACAATGAGCAGTTCTTC